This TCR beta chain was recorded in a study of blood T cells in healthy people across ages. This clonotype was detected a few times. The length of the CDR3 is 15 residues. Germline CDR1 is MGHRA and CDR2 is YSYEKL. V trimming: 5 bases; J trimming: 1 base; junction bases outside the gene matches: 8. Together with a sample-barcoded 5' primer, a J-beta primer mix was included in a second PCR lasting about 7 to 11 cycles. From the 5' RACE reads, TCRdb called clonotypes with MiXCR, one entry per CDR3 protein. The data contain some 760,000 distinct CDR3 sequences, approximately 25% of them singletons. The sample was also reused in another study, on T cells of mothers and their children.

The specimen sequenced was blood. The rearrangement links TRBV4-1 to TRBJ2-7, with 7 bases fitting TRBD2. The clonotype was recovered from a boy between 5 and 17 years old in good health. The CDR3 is CASSERTSESYEQYF. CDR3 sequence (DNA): TGCGCCAGCAGCGAACGAACTAGCGAGTCCTACGAGCAGTACTTC.